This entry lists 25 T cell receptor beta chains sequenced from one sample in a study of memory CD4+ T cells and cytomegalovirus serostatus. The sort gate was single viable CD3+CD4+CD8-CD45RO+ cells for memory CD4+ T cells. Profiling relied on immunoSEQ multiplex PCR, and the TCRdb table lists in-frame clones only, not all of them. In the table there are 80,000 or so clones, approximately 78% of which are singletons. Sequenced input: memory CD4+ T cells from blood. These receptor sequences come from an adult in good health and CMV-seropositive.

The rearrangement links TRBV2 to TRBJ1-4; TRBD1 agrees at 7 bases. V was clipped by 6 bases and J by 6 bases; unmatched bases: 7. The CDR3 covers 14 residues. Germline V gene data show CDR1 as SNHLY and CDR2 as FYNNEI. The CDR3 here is CASRQGQVDEKLFF. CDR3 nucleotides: TGTGCCAGCAGACAGGGGCAGGTGGATGAAAAACTGTTTTTT.

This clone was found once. Here the CDR3 reads CASSSWSTGNTIYF. The CDR3, as DNA: TGCGCCAGCAGCTCTTGGAGTACTGGAAACACCATATATTTT. This rearrangement joins TRBV5-1 to TRBJ1-3; no definite D call. The ends were cut back, 3 bases at V and 2 bases at J, with 9 bases in the middle. Germline lookup yields CDR1 SGHRS and CDR2 YFSETQ. CDR3 length equals 14 residues.

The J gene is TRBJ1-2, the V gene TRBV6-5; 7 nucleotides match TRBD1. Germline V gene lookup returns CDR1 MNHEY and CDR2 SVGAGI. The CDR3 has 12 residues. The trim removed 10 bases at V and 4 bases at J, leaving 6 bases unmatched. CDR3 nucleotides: TGTGCCATTTACAGGGGTAGCTATGGCTACACCTTC. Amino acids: CAIYRGSYGYTF.

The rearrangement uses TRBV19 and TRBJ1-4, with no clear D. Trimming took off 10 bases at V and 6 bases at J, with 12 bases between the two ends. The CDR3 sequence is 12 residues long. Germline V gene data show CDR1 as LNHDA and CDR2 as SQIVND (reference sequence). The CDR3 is CATNAGDEKLFF. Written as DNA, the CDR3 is TGTGCCACCAACGCCGGGGATGAAAAACTGTTTTTT.

The CDR3 DNA is TGTGCCAGCTCCTCCCAGAATGCCTACGAGCAGTACTTC. Translating it yields CASSSQNAYEQYF. The rearrangement links TRBV6-1 to TRBJ2-7; no definite D call. Trimming left V 8 bases short and J 2 bases short, with 13 bases between. This CDR3 spans 13 amino acids. Germline V gene lookup returns CDR1 MNHNS and CDR2 SASEGT.

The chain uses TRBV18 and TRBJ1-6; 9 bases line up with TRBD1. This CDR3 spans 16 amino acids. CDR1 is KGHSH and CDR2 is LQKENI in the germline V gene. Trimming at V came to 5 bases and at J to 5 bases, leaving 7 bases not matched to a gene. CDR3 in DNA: TGTGCCAGCTCATCGCTACGGGACAGGGATAATTCACCCCTCCACTTT. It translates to CASSSLRDRDNSPLHF. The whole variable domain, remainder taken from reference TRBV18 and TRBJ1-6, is NAGVMQNPRHLVRRRGQEARLRCSPMKGHSHVYWYRQLPEEGLKFMVYLQKENIIDESGMPKERFSAEFPKEGPSILRIQQVVRGDSAAYFCASSSLRDRDNSPLHFGNGTRLTVT.

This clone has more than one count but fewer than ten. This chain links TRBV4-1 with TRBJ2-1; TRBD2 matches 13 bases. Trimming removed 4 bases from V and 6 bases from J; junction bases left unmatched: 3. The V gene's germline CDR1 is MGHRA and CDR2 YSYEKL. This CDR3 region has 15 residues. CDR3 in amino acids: CASSRLAGGPNEQFF. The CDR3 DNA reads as TGCGCCAGCAGCCGACTAGCGGGAGGCCCCAATGAGCAGTTCTTC.

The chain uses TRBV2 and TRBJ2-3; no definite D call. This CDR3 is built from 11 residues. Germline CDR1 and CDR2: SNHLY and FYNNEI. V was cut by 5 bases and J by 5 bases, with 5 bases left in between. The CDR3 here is CASSYLDTQYF. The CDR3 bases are TGTGCCAGCAGTTACTTAGATACGCAGTATTTT. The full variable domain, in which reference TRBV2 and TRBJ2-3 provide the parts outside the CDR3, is EPEVTQTPSHQVTQMGQEVILRCVPISNHLYFYWYRQILGQKVEFLVSFYNNEISEKSEIFDDQFSVERPDGSNFTLKIRSTKLEDSAMYFCASSYLDTQYFGPGTRLTVL.

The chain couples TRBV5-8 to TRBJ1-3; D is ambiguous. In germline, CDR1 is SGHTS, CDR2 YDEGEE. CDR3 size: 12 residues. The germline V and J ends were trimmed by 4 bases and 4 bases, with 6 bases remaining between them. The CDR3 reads CASSVVGNTIYF. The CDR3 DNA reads TGTGCCAGCAGCGTGGTAGGAAACACCATATATTTT. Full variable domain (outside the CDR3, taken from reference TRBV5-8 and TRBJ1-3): EAGVTQSPTHLIKTRGQQATLRCSPISGHTSVYWYQQALGLGLQFLLWYDEGEERNRGNFPPRFSGRQFPNYSSELNVNALELEDSALYLCASSVVGNTIYFGEGSWLTVV.

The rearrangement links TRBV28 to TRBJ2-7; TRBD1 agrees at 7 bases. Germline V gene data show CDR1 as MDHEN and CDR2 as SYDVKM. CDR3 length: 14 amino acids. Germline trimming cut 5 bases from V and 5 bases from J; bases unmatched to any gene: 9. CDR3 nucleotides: TGTGCCAGCAGTCAAGCAACAGGGGTCGACGAGCAGTACTTC. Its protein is CASSQATGVDEQYF.

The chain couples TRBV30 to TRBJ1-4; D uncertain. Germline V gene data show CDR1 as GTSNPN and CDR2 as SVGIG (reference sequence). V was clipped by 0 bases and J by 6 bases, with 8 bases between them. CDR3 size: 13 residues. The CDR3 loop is CAWSVRQDEKLFF. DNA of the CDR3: TGTGCCTGGAGTGTCCGGCAGGATGAAAAACTGTTTTTT.

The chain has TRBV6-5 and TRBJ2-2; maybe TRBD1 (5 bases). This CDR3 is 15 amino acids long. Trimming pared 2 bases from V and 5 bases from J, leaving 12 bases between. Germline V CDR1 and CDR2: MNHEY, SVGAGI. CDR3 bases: TGTGCCAGCAGTTACCTTCAACACAGGACCGGGGAGCTGTTTTTT. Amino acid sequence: CASSYLQHRTGELFF.

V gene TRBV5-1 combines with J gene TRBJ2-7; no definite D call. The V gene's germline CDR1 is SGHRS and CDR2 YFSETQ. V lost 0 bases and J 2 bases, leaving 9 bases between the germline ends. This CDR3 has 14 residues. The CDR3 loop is CASSLGHKTYEQYF. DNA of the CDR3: TGCGCCAGCAGCTTGGGGCACAAGACCTACGAGCAGTACTTC.

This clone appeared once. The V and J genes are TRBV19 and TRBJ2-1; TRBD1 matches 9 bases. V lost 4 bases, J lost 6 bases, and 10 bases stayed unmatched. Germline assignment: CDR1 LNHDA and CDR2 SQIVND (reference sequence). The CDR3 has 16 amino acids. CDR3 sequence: CASSRNPGQGSNEQFF. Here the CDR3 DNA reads TGTGCCAGTAGTAGAAACCCGGGACAGGGAAGCAATGAGCAGTTCTTC.

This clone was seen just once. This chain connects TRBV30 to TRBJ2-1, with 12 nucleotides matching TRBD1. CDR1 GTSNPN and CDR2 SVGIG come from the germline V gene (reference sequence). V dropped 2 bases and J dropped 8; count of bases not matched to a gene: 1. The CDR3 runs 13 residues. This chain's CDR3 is CAWSRDRGHEQFF. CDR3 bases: TGTGCCTGGAGTAGGGACAGGGGGCATGAGCAGTTCTTC. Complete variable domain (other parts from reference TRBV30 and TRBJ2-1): SQTIHQWPATLVQPVGSPLSLECTVEGTSNPNLYWYRQAAGRGLQLLFYSVGIGQISSEVPQNLSASRPQDRQFILSSKKLLLSDSGFYLCAWSRDRGHEQFFGPGTRLTVL.

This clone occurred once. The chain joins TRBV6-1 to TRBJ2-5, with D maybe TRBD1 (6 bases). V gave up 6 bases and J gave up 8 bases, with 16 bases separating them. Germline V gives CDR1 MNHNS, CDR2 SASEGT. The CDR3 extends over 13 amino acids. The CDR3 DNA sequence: TGTGCCAGCAGATCCCCACTCAGGGGTACCCAGTACTTC. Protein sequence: CASRSPLRGTQYF.

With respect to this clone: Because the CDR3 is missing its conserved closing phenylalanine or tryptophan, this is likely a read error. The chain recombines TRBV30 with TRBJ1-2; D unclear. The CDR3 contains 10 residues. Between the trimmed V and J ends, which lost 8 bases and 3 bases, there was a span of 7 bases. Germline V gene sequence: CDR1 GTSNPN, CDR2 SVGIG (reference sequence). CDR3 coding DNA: TGTGCCCGGGGAGACTATGGCTACACCCTC. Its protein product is CARGDYGYTL.

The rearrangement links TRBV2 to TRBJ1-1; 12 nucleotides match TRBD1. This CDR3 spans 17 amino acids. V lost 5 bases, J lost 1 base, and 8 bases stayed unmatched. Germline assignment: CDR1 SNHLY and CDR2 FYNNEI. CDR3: CASSTGQGASWNTEAFF. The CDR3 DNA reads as TGTGCCAGCAGTACGGGACAGGGGGCTTCGTGGAACACTGAAGCTTTCTTT.

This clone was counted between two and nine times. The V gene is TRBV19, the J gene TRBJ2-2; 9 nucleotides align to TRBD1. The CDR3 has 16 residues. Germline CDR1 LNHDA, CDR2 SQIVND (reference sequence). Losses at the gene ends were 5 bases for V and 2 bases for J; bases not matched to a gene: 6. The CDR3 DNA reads TGTGCCAGTAGTCCCGGGACAGGGAAAAACACCGGGGAGCTGTTTTTT. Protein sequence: CASSPGTGKNTGELFF. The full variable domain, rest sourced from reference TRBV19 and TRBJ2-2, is DGGITQSPKYLFRKEGQNVTLSCEQNLNHDAMYWYRQDPGQGLRLIYYSQIVNDFQKGDIAEGYSVSREKKESFPLTVTSAQKNPTAFYLCASSPGTGKNTGELFFGEGSRLTVL.

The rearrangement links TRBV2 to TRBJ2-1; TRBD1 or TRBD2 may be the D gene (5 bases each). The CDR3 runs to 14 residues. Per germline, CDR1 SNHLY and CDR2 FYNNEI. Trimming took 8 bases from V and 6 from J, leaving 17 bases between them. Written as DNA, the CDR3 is TGTGCCAGCGAAGGGACCCCGGAGGCCAATGAGCAGTTCTTC. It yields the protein CASEGTPEANEQFF.

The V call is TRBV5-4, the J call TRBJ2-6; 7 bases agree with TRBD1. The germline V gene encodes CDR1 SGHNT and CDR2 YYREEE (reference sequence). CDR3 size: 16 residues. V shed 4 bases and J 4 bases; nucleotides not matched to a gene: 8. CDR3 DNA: TGTGCCAGCAGCGACTACAGGGGATCCGGGGCCAACGTCCTGACTTTC. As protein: CASSDYRGSGANVLTF.

In nucleotides, the CDR3 is TGTGCCAGCAGAACCTTGACAGCCTACGAGCAGTACGTC. Its translation is CASRTLTAYEQYV. The V call is TRBV27, the J call TRBJ2-7, with D possibly being TRBD1 (5 bases). The CDR3 is 13 residues long. Germline-derived CDR1 and CDR2 are MNHEY and SMNVEV (reference sequence). Trimming removed 6 bases at V and 2 bases at J, with 11 bases between.

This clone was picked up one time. CDR3 sequence: CASSGQIGQPNSPLHF. The CDR3 nucleotides are TGTGCCAGCAGTGGACAGATTGGACAGCCTAATTCACCCCTCCACTTT. This chain joins TRBV2 and TRBJ1-6, with D possibly being TRBD1 (6 bases). CDR3 length equals 16 residues. V was trimmed by 4 bases and J by 6 bases, leaving 16 bases between them. The germline CDR1 and CDR2 sequences are SNHLY and FYNNEI.

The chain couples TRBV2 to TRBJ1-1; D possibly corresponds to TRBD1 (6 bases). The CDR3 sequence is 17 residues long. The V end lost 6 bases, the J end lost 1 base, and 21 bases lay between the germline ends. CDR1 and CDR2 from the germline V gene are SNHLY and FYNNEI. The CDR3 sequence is CASSPYRVDRKNTEAFF. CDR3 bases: TGTGCCAGCAGCCCCTACAGGGTCGATAGAAAGAACACTGAAGCTTTCTTT.

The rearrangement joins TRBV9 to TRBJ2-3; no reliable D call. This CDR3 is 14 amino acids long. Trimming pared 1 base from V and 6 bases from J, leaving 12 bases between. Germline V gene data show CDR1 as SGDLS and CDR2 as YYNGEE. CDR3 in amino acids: CASSVLAEFDTQYF. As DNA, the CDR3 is TGTGCCAGCAGCGTATTGGCGGAGTTCGATACGCAGTATTTT.